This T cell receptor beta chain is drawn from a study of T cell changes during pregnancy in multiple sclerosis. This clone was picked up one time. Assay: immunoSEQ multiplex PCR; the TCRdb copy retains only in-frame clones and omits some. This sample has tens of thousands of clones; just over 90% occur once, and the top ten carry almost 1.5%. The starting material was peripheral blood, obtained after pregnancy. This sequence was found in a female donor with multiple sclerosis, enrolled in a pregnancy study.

CDR3: CASSEDGRAPYNEQFF. In DNA, the CDR3 is TGTGCCAGCAGTGAGGACGGGAGGGCCCCCTACAATGAGCAGTTCTTC. The chain employs TRBV6-1 and TRBJ2-1; 8 bases agree with TRBD2. V trimming: 3 bases; J trimming: 2 bases; junction bases outside the gene matches: 6. This CDR3 is 16 amino acids long. Germline CDR1 MNHNS, CDR2 SASEGT.